These T cell receptor beta chains were read from a single sample in a study of cytomegalovirus exposure and HLA in healthy donors. This table comes from immunoSEQ multiplex PCR, and its TCRdb copy is limited to in-frame clones, with some not included. The sample includes about 78,000 clones, under 90% of them seen just once. The specimen sequenced was PBMCs. These receptor sequences come from a man in his forties or fifties in good health and CMV-seropositive. CDR3s include the opening cysteine and the closing phenylalanine or tryptophan. Fields, in order: J gene, clone size, V gene, D gene, CDR3 DNA, CDR3 protein. The D gene is left open where the match is weak. The size of a clone is reported for some rows only, either as once, few or many, or as a class for expanded clones.

TRBJ2-7 | few | TRBV5-4 | . | TGTGCCAGCAGCGCCACGGTGTACTCCGAGCAGTACTTC | CASSATVYSEQYF
TRBJ2-1 | . | TRBV14 | . | TGTGCCAGCAGCCGCCAAGGTTGGGGACAAGGGAAGTTCTTC | CASSRQGWGQGKFF
TRBJ1-4 | . | TRBV5-1 | . | TGCGCCAGCAGCTTGGAAGGGGGGGCGGAAAAACTGTTTTTT | CASSLEGGAEKLFF
TRBJ2-1 | . | TRBV15 | TRBD2 | TGTGCCACCAGCAGGGGACTAGCGGGAGGAATTGAGCAGTTCTTC | CATSRGLAGGIEQFF
TRBJ2-7 | . | TRBV6-6 | . | TGTGCCAGCAGTTACTCCTGGACTAACTACGAGCAGTACTTC | CASSYSWTNYEQYF
TRBJ2-5 | . | TRBV7-9 | . | TGTTCCAGCAGCTCCTCTATAGGGGGTTTTGGCTTTGGGGCCCAGTACTTC | CSSSSSIGGFGFGAQYF
TRBJ2-7 | . | TRBV2 | . | TGTGCCAGCAGTGGCGGGAACTCCTACGAGCAGTACTTC | CASSGGNSYEQYF
TRBJ1-1 | . | TRBV7-3 | TRBD1 | TGTGCCAGCAGCGAACGACAGGGGGCCAGCGCTTTCTTT | CASSERQGASAFF
TRBJ1-4 | . | TRBV5-6 | . | TGTGCCAGCCGAACCCTCGGGGAGGAGGAAAAACTGTTTTTT | CASRTLGEEEKLFF
TRBJ1-5 | once | TRBV7-6 | . | TGTGCCAGCAGCTTAAGCGGGGATCAGCCCCAGCATTTT | CASSLSGDQPQHF
TRBJ2-1 | . | TRBV9 | . | TGTGCCAGCAGCGTAGTACTCCACAGCTCCTACAATGAGCAGTTCTTC | CASSVVLHSSYNEQFF
TRBJ2-3 | . | TRBV14 | . | TGTGCCAGCAGCCAAGCGGATACGCAGTATTTT | CASSQADTQYF
TRBJ2-6 | few | TRBV9 | TRBD2 | TGTGCCAGCAGCGTAGTCAGCGGGAGCTCTGGGGCCAACGTCCTGACTTTC | CASSVVSGSSGANVLTF
TRBJ2-7 | . | TRBV18 | . | TGTGCCAGCTCACCACCAGGTAGGGGTCAGCAGTACTTC | CASSPPGRGQQYF
TRBJ2-2 | medium-sized | TRBV25-1 | . | TGTGCCAGCACCGGGTGGCCGAACACCGGGGAGCTGTTTTTT | CASTGWPNTGELFF
TRBJ1-1 | . | TRBV19 | . | TGTGCCAGTAGTATGGTACAGGGGAACACTGAAGCTTTCTTT | CASSMVQGNTEAFF
TRBJ1-1 | . | TRBV19 | . | TGTGCCAGTAGTGGGTCAGGCGCTGAAGCTTTCTTT | CASSGSGAEAFF
TRBJ2-3 | . | TRBV10-3 | . | TGTGCCATCAGTGACGGGAGCACAGATACGCAGTATTTT | CAISDGSTDTQYF
TRBJ1-4 | . | TRBV11-2 | . | TGTGCCAGCAGCCCAGTCAGGGGCACTAATGAAAAACTGTTTTTT | CASSPVRGTNEKLFF
TRBJ2-1 | . | TRBV19 | . | TGTGCCAGTAGTATGGCGGTTACAAATGAGCAGTTCTTC | CASSMAVTNEQFF